These 20 T cell receptor beta chains originate from one sample sequenced in a study of T cell repertoires in cytomegalovirus infection (dated by TCRdb to about 2019). These TCRs' antigens remain unknown. Sequencing was performed on an Illumina HiSeq 1500. Using fastp trimming at Q25 and MiXCR clonotype assembly, TCRdb reanalyzed the public sequencing data and kept in-frame beta chains. Every distinct CDR3 protein forms one entry, paired with its most common genes and DNA. This sample comprises approximately 730,000 distinct CDR3 sequences, 30% to 35% of them detected only once. Of the sample, roughly 20% falls within the top ten clones. Sample treatment or condition, as interpreted from the label and publication: in vitro stimulation with specific CMV peptide epitopes to enrich CMV-specific T cells. This material consisted of cultured PBMCs, taken from culture after CMV antigen stimulation. The receptors originated from a human donor in good health (CMV status not recorded). Some clones in this sample may be carry-over from other donors' samples.

The chain has TRBV4-1 and TRBJ1-2; the D gene is possibly TRBD1 (5 bases). CDR1 is MGHRA and CDR2 is YSYEKL in the germline V gene. The V end was cut by 0 bases, the J end by 11 bases, with 13 bases between. CDR3 length: 13 amino acids. The CDR3 loop reads CASSQEWQGDYTF. CDR3 in DNA: TGCGCCAGCAGCCAAGAGTGGCAGGGTGATTACACCTTC.

The V call is TRBV4-3, the J call TRBJ2-7; D is ambiguous. In germline, CDR1 is LGHNA, CDR2 YSLEER. Trimming removed 3 bases at V and 2 bases at J, with 20 bases between. The length of the CDR3 is 17 residues. The DNA for the CDR3 is TGCGCCAGCAGCCAGTCCGCATTGCTGGGGTTAACCTACGAGCAGTACTTC. Amino acids: CASSQSALLGLTYEQYF.

This clonotype has just a few counts. The genes are TRBV7-2 and TRBJ2-1; the D gene could be TRBD1 or TRBD2 (5 bases each). The CDR3 is made up of 14 amino acids. V gave up 0 bases and J gave up 9 bases, with 12 bases separating them. Germline V CDR1 and CDR2: SGHTA, FQGNSA. CDR3 sequence (DNA): TGTGCCAGCAGCTTAGCGAGAGGGACCCGTGAGCAGTTCTTC. Protein: CASSLARGTREQFF.

The chain links TRBV20-1 to TRBJ1-2; TRBD1 might be the D (5 bases). In germline, CDR1 is DFQATT, CDR2 SNEGSKA (reference sequence). The V and J ends lost 3 bases and 4 bases respectively, with 15 bases between them. This CDR3 has 14 amino acids. Here the CDR3 DNA reads TGCAGTGCTAGCGAGACCGGACAAATCTATGGCTACACCTTC. Amino acids: CSASETGQIYGYTF.

This clonotype was observed many times. The chain couples TRBV7-2 to TRBJ1-2, with D possibly matching TRBD1 (5 bases). This CDR3 has 13 amino acids. V lost 1 base to trimming and J lost 7 bases, with 10 bases between them. Germline V lookup: CDR1 SGHTA, CDR2 FQGNSA. The CDR3 DNA sequence: TGTGCCAGCAGCTTAGGGACAAGCCGTGGCTACACCTTC. Translated: CASSLGTSRGYTF.

The J gene is TRBJ1-1, the V gene TRBV25-1; D is uncertain. The CDR3 runs 12 residues. Trimming removed 2 bases at V and 4 bases at J, with 5 bases between. Germline values: CDR1 MGHDK, CDR2 SYGVNS. CDR3 bases: TGTGCCAGCAGTGAAAGTTTCACTGAAGCTTTCTTT. This translates into CASSESFTEAFF.

The rearrangement joins TRBV4-1 to TRBJ2-7, with 7 bases that match TRBD2. The V gene end was trimmed by 5 bases and the J gene end by 5 bases; junction bases not matched to a gene: 15. This CDR3 has 16 residues. CDR1 and CDR2 (germline): MGHRA, YSYEKL. The CDR3, as DNA: TGCGCCAGCAGCGGGCGGGAGACAGTGGAATTGAACGAGCAGTACTTC. The encoded protein is CASSGRETVELNEQYF.

This clonotype was seen a few times. The chain employs TRBV6-2 or TRBV6-3 and TRBJ2-6, with 9 bases matching TRBD1. The V gene end was trimmed by 5 bases and the J gene end by 4 bases; junction bases not matched to a gene: 12. CDR1 MNHEY and CDR2 SVGEGT come from the germline V gene. The CDR3 consists of 18 residues. CDR3 nucleotide sequence: TGTGCCAGCAGTCAAACCGGGACAGGGTTTGTGGGGGCCAACGTCCTGACTTTC. It encodes CASSQTGTGFVGANVLTF.

This clonotype was seen a single time. The chain is built from TRBV11-1 and TRBJ1-1; D not resolved. Germline assignment: CDR1 SGHAT and CDR2 FQDESV (reference sequence). This CDR3 spans 13 amino acids. The ends were cut back, 6 bases at V and 6 bases at J, with 14 bases in the middle. Written as DNA, the CDR3 is TGTGCCAGCAGTAGCGCATACAGCTCTGAAGCTTTCTTT. Its translation: CASSSAYSSEAFF.

V gene TRBV5-4 combines with J gene TRBJ2-4, with 8 bases that match TRBD1. The germline gives CDR1 SGHNT, CDR2 YYREEE (reference sequence). The CDR3 runs 16 residues. Trimming took 4 bases from V and 0 from J; bases not matched to a gene: 6. The CDR3 loop is CASSLGQGVAKNIQYF. DNA of the CDR3: TGTGCCAGCAGCCTAGGACAGGGAGTAGCCAAAAACATTCAGTACTTC.

This clonotype has ten or more counts. The chain carries TRBV7-2 and TRBJ2-3; the match to TRBD2 covers 7 bases. V was clipped by 0 bases and J by 3 bases; unmatched bases: 6. The CDR3 spans 16 residues. Germline V CDR1 and CDR2: SGHTA, FQGNSA. The CDR3, as DNA: TGTGCCAGCAGCTTAGCGGGCGGGAGAGGAACAGATACGCAGTATTTT. Residues: CASSLAGGRGTDTQYF.

This clonotype was recorded at least ten times. The chain links TRBV7-2 to TRBJ2-2; D may be TRBD2 (5 bases). Looked up from germline, CDR1 is SGHTA and CDR2 is FQGNSA. The V and J ends lost 4 bases and 8 bases respectively, with 11 bases between them. This CDR3 comprises 13 residues. The CDR3 here is CASSSSRGGELFF. The CDR3 nucleotides are TGTGCCAGCAGCTCCTCTAGAGGGGGGGAGCTGTTTTTT.

This chain joins TRBV20-1 and TRBJ2-7; weak D call: TRBD1 (5 bases). CDR1 is DFQATT, CDR2 SNEGSKA, per germline (reference sequence). Trimming left V 3 bases short and J 0 bases short, with 12 bases between. This CDR3 comprises 14 residues. For the CDR3, the DNA is TGCAGTGCTAGTGTCAGGGCCCACTCCTACGAGCAGTACTTC. Protein sequence: CSASVRAHSYEQYF.

As regards this clonotype: Sequence at one end of the junction differs from germline and may be a read error. CDR3 region: CAIGEPGTGGTEAFF. For the CDR3, the DNA is TGTGCCATCGGTGAACCCGGGACAGGGGGCACTGAAGCTTTCTTT. The chain couples TRBV10-3 to TRBJ1-1, with 11 bases aligning to TRBD1. The CDR3 is 15 amino acids. From germline, CDR1 is ENHRY and CDR2 SYGVKD.

This chain uses TRBV19 with TRBJ2-4; the D gene could be TRBD1 or TRBD2 (6 bases each). Trimming stripped 2 bases from V and 0 bases from J, with 23 bases between. The CDR3 length is 20 residues. Germline V gene sequence: CDR1 LNHDA, CDR2 SQIVND (reference sequence). The CDR3 region has the DNA TGTGCCAGTAGTATACGGCTGAGGGGGGTTTTCGAGATAGCCAAAAACATTCAGTACTTC. As protein: CASSIRLRGVFEIAKNIQYF.

The V call is TRBV29-1, the J call TRBJ2-3; no clear D gene. Trimming cost V 4 bases and J 3 bases, with 11 bases left between them. The CDR3 contains 13 residues. Per the germline V gene, CDR1 is SQVTM and CDR2 is ANQGSEA. The CDR3 sequence: CSVADVGTDTQYF. CDR3 nucleotide sequence: TGCAGCGTTGCTGATGTTGGGACAGATACGCAGTATTTT.

The table lists this clonotype with a few counts. The rearrangement links TRBV5-6 to TRBJ1-6; D unresolved. The V and J ends lost 2 bases and 7 bases respectively, with 13 bases between them. Germline lookup yields CDR1 SGHDT and CDR2 YYEEEE. The CDR3 is made up of 15 amino acids. The CDR3 is CASSFGSGINSPLHF. The DNA for the CDR3 is TGTGCCAGCAGCTTCGGCAGCGGAATCAATTCACCCCTCCACTTT.

The rearrangement links TRBV20-1 to TRBJ2-5, with no clear D. This CDR3 spans 17 amino acids. V was trimmed by 0 bases and J by 1 base, leaving 18 bases between them. CDR1 is DFQATT, CDR2 SNEGSKA, per germline (reference sequence). CDR3 amino acids: CSARDLTYRALQETQYF. The CDR3 DNA reads as TGCAGTGCTAGAGACCTGACTTACCGGGCCCTCCAAGAGACCCAGTACTTC.

This sequence joins TRBV2 and TRBJ2-5, with a tentative D call TRBD1 (5 bases). The CDR3 sequence is 14 residues long. Trimming removed 3 bases at V and 3 bases at J, with 11 bases between. The germline CDR1 and CDR2 sequences are SNHLY and FYNNEI. The CDR3 nucleotides read TGTGCCAGCAGTGATCGTGACAGAGAAGAGACCCAGTACTTC. Residues: CASSDRDREETQYF. The whole variable domain, remainder taken from reference TRBV2 and TRBJ2-5, is EPEVTQTPSHQVTQMGQEVILRCVPISNHLYFYWYRQILGQKVEFLVSFYNNEISEKSEIFDDQFSVERPDGSNFTLKIRSTKLEDSAMYFCASSDRDREETQYFGPGTRLLVL.

This clonotype was seen a few times. The CDR3 spells CASSLIGGYYGYTF. The CDR3 region has the DNA TGTGCCAGCAGTTTGATCGGGGGCTACTATGGCTACACCTTC. The gene calls are TRBV12-3 or TRBV12-4 and TRBJ1-2, with D possibly being TRBD1 (6 bases). The CDR3 spans 14 residues. Trimming removed 3 bases from V and 3 bases from J, with 11 bases in between.